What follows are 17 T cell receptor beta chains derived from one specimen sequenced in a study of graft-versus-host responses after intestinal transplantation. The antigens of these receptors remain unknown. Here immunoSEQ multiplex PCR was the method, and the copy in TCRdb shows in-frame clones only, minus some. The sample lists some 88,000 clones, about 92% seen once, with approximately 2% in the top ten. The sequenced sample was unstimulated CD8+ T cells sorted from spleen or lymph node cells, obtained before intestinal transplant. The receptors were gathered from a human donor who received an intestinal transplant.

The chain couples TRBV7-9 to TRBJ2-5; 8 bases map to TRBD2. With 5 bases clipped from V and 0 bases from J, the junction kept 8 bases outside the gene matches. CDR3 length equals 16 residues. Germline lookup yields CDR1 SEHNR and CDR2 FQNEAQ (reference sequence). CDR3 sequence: CASSPRMRGDQETQYF. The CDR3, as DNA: TGTGCCAGCAGCCCCCGTATGCGGGGGGACCAAGAGACCCAGTACTTC. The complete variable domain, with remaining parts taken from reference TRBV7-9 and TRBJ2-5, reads DTGVSQNPRHKITKRGQNVTFRCDPISEHNRLYWYRQTLGQGPEFLTYFQNEAQLEKSRLLSDRFSAERPKGSFSTLEIQRTEQGDSAMYLCASSPRMRGDQETQYFGPGTRLLVL.

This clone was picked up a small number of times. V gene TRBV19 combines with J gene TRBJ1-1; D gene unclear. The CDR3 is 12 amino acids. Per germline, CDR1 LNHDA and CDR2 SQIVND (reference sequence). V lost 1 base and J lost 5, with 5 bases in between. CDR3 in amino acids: CASSIGRTEAFF. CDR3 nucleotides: TGTGCCAGTAGTATAGGGAGGACTGAAGCTTTCTTT.

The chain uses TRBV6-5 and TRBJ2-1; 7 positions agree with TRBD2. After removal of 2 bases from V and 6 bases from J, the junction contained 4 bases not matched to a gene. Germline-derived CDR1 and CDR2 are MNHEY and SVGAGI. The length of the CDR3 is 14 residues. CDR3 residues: CASSYGGDSNEQFF. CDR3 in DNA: TGTGCCAGCAGTTACGGGGGGGATAGCAATGAGCAGTTCTTC.

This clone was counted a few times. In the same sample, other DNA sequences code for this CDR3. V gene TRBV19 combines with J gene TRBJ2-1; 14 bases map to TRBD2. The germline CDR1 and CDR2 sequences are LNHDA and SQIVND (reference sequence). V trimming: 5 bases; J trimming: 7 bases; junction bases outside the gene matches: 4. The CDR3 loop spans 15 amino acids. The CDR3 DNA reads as TGTGCCAGTAGTCCTGGACTAGCGGGGGGAAATGAGCAGTTCTTC. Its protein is CASSPGLAGGNEQFF. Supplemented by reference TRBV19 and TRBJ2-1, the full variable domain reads DGGITQSPKYLFRKEGQNVTLSCEQNLNHDAMYWYRQDPGQGLRLIYYSQIVNDFQKGDIAEGYSVSREKKESFPLTVTSAQKNPTAFYLCASSPGLAGGNEQFFGPGTRLTVL.

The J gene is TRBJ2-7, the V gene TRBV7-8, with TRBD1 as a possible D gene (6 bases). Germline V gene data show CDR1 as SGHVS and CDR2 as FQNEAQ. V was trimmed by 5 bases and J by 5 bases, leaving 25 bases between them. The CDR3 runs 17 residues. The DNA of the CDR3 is TGTGCCAGCAGCGAGGGGTGGGACACCGTCCGGGGTAACGAGCAGTACTTC. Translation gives CASSEGWDTVRGNEQYF.

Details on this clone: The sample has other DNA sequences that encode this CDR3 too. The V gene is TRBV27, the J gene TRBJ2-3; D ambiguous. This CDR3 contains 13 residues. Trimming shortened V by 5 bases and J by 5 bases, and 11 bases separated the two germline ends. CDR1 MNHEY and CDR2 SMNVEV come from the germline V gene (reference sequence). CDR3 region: CASSPTGGDTQYF. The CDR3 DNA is TGTGCCAGCAGTCCCACGGGTGGAGATACGCAGTATTTT.

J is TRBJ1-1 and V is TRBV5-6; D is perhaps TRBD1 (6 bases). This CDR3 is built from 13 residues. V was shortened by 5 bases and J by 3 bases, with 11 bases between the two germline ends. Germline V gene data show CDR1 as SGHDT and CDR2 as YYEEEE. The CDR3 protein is CASRSTGYTEAFF. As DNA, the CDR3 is TGTGCCAGCAGAAGTACAGGGTACACTGAAGCTTTCTTT.

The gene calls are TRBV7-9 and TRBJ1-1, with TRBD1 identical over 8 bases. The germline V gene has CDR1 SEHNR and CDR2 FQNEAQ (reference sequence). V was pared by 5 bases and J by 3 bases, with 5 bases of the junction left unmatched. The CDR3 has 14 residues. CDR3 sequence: CASSLTGDDTEAFF. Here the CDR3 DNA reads TGTGCCAGCAGCCTGACAGGGGACGACACTGAAGCTTTCTTT.

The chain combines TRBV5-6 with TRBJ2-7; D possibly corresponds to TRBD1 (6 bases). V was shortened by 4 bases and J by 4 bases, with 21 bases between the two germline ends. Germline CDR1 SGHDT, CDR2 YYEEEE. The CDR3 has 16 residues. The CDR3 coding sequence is TGTGCCAGCAGCGATCTACCCGGGACAAGGAGTTACGAGCAGTACTTC. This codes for CASSDLPGTRSYEQYF.

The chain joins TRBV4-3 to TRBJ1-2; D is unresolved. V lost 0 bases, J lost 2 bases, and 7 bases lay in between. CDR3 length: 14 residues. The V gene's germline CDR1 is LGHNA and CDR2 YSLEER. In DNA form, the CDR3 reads TGCGCCAGCAGCCAAGATACAAGAAACTATGGCTACACCTTC. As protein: CASSQDTRNYGYTF.

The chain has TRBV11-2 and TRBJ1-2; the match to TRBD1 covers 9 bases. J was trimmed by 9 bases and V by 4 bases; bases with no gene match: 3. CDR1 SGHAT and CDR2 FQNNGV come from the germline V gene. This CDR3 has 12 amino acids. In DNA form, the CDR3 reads TGTGCCAGCAGCTCCGGGACAGGGCGCTACACCTTC. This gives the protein CASSSGTGRYTF.

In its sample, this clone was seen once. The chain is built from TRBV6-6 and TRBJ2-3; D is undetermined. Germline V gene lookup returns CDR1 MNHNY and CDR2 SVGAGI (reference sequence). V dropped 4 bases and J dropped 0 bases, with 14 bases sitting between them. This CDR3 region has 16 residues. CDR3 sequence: CASSSLRISSTDTQYF. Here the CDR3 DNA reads TGTGCCAGCAGTTCCCTCAGGATTTCTAGCACAGATACGCAGTATTTT.

The CDR3 region is CASSSEGFLQETQYF. The DNA for the CDR3 is TGTGCCAGCAGCTCCGAGGGATTTTTACAAGAGACCCAGTACTTC. This sequence joins TRBV7-7 and TRBJ2-5; D possibly corresponds to TRBD2 (5 bases). CDR3 size: 15 residues. Trimming removed 4 bases at V and 2 bases at J, with 14 bases between. Germline values: CDR1 SSHAT, CDR2 FNYEAQ (reference sequence).

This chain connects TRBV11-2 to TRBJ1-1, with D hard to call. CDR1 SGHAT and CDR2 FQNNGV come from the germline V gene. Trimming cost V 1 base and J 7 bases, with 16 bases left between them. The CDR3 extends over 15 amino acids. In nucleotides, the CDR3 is TGTGCCAGCAGCTTAGGCCGAGGCCCTCTGTTTGAAGCTTTCTTT. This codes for CASSLGRGPLFEAFF.

CDR3 DNA sequence: TGTGCCAGCAGTTCCGGACTAGCGGGGGTAGATACGCAGTATTTT. Its protein product is CASSSGLAGVDTQYF. The V call is TRBV27, the J call TRBJ2-3; the match to TRBD2 covers 13 bases. The CDR3 sequence is 15 residues long. Germline V gene sequence: CDR1 MNHEY, CDR2 SMNVEV (reference sequence). V shed 4 bases and J 5 bases; nucleotides not matched to a gene: 3.

This chain's CDR3 is CTSSQDGRGASYEQYF. The CDR3, as DNA: TGCACCAGCAGCCAAGATGGGCGGGGGGCCTCCTACGAGCAGTACTTC. This rearrangement joins TRBV1 to TRBJ2-7; the DNA was not compared with TRBD2, the D call given in the table. TRBV1 constitutes a pseudogene. The CDR3 is 16 amino acids.

Here the CDR3 reads CASSLGSSGANVLTF. The CDR3 DNA follows: TGTGCCAGCAGTTTAGGTAGCTCTGGGGCCAACGTCCTGACTTTC. The gene calls are TRBV27 and TRBJ2-6; D not resolved. This CDR3 has 15 residues. Between the trimmed V and J ends, which lost 2 bases and 0 bases, there was a span of 5 bases. From germline, CDR1 is MNHEY and CDR2 SMNVEV (reference sequence).